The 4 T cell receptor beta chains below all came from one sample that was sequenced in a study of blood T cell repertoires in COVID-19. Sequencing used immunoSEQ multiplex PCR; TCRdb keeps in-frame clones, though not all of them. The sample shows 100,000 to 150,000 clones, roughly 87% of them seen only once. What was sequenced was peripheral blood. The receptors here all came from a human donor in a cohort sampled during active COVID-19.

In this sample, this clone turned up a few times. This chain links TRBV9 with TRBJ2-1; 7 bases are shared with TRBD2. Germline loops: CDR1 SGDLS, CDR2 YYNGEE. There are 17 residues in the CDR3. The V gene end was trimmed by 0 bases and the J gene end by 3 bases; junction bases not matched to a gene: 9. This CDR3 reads CASSVASSGTSYNEQFF. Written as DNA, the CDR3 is TGTGCCAGCAGCGTAGCATCTAGCGGAACGAGCTACAATGAGCAGTTCTTC.

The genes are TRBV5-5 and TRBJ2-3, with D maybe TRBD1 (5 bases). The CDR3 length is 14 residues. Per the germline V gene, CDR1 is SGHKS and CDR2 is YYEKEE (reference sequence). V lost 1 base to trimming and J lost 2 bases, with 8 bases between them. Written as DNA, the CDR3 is TGTGCCAGCAGCTTGCAGGACATCACAGATACGCAGTATTTT. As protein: CASSLQDITDTQYF. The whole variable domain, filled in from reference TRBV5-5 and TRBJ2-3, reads DAGVTQSPTHLIKTRGQQVTLRCSPISGHKSVSWYQQVLGQGPQFIFQYYEKEERGRGNFPDRFSARQFPNYSSELNVNALLLGDSALYLCASSLQDITDTQYFGPGTRLTVL.

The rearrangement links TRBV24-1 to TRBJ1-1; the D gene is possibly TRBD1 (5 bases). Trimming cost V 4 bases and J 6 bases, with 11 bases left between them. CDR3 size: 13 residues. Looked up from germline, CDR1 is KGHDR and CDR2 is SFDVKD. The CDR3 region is CATSDGGVAEAFF. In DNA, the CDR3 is TGTGCCACCAGTGACGGGGGGGTCGCTGAAGCTTTCTTT.

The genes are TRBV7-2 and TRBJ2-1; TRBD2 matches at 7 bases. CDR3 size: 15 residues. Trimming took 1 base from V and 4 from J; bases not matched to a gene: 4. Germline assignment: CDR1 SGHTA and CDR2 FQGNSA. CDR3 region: CASSLDGGVYNEQFF. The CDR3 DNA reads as TGTGCCAGCAGCTTAGATGGGGGGGTGTACAATGAGCAGTTCTTC.